These 32 T cell receptor beta chains were sequenced from one sample in a study of T cells in Graves' hyperthyroidism and ophthalmopathy. The TCR beta CDR3 regions underwent amplification using RNA transcripts as the source. When the TCR CDR3 underwent first-round RT-PCR, the HTBI primer set was used. Using its own MiXCR run on the multiplex PCR reads, TCRdb lists one record per CDR3 protein. The sample consists of about half a million distinct CDR3 sequences, 15% to 20% of them appearing once. The sample comprised blood. These receptors were taken from a man in his forties with Graves' ophthalmopathy.

This clonotype was recorded at least ten times. The J gene is TRBJ2-1, the V gene TRBV6-5; D is tentatively TRBD1 or TRBD2 (5 bases each). This CDR3 has 15 residues. Germline-derived CDR1 and CDR2 are MNHEY and SVGAGI. Trimming removed 2 bases from V and 7 bases from J, with 15 bases in between. In DNA, the CDR3 is TGTGCCAGCAGTTACGGGGTGGGGGTCGGGAATGAGCAGTTCTTC. Protein product: CASSYGVGVGNEQFF.

V usage is TRBV9 and J usage is TRBJ1-4; D is perhaps TRBD1 (5 bases). V was shortened by 4 bases and J by 4 bases, with 17 bases between the two germline ends. The CDR3 extends over 16 amino acids. The germline gives CDR1 SGDLS, CDR2 YYNGEE. The CDR3 DNA sequence: TGTGCCAGCAGCCTTACTGGGGGACCTGGTAATGAAAAACTGTTTTTT. It yields the protein CASSLTGGPGNEKLFF.

V usage is TRBV19 and J usage is TRBJ2-7; either TRBD1 or TRBD2 may fit D (5 bases each). Trimming took 5 bases from V and 2 from J, leaving 16 bases between them. The CDR3 spans 15 residues. Germline V gene data show CDR1 as LNHDA and CDR2 as SQIVND (reference sequence). CDR3 nucleotide sequence: TGTGCCAGTAGTTTGATGACCGGGACGCCCTACGAGCAGTACTTC. This encodes CASSLMTGTPYEQYF.

This chain joins TRBV29-1 and TRBJ2-5; tentative D call: TRBD1 (7 bases). The CDR3 is 12 residues long. CDR1 is SQVTM and CDR2 is ANQGSEA in the germline V gene. Trimming took off 4 bases at V and 3 bases at J, with 9 bases between the two ends. Here the CDR3 reads CSVVRGEETQYF. CDR3 DNA: TGCAGCGTTGTCAGGGGGGAAGAGACCCAGTACTTC.

Only a few counts were recorded for this clonotype. The genes are TRBV4-1 and TRBJ1-1, with D perhaps matching TRBD1 (6 bases). V lost 4 bases to trimming and J lost 1 base, with 10 bases between them. CDR3 length: 14 amino acids. Germline values: CDR1 MGHRA, CDR2 YSYEKL. CDR3 sequence reads: CASSPVDRNTEAFF. CDR3 in DNA: TGCGCCAGCAGCCCAGTGGACAGGAACACTGAAGCTTTCTTT.

The rearrangement uses TRBV7-9 and TRBJ2-7; D is perhaps TRBD1 (6 bases). From germline, CDR1 is SEHNR and CDR2 FQNEAQ (reference sequence). Trimming cost V 6 bases and J 1 base, with 13 bases left between them. The CDR3 has 14 residues. The CDR3 DNA is TGTGCCAGCAGGGCAGGACAGTCTTCCTACGAGCAGTACTTC. This translates into CASRAGQSSYEQYF.

This clonotype was observed a handful of times. The V call is TRBV18, the J call TRBJ2-1; 10 bases fit TRBD1. The CDR3 totals 15 residues. The V and J ends lost 6 bases and 6 bases, in that order; junction bases with no gene match: 8. Germline V gene data show CDR1 as KGHSH and CDR2 as LQKENI. The CDR3 region is CASSLGTGATNEQFF. The CDR3 bases are TGTGCCAGCTCTCTCGGGACAGGGGCGACCAATGAGCAGTTCTTC. Drawing the rest from reference TRBV18 and TRBJ2-1, the complete variable domain is NAGVMQNPRHLVRRRGQEARLRCSPMKGHSHVYWYRQLPEEGLKFMVYLQKENIIDESGMPKERFSAEFPKEGPSILRIQQVVRGDSAAYFCASSLGTGATNEQFFGPGTRLTVL.

In this sample, this clonotype turned up many times. The V gene is TRBV4-2, the J gene TRBJ2-7, with 14 bases matching TRBD2. The CDR3 totals 15 residues. The V segment lost 4 bases and the J segment 4 bases; nucleotides outside the gene matches: 3. CDR1 and CDR2 (germline): LGHNA, YNFKEQ. In DNA, the CDR3 is TGTGCCAGCAGCCCTGGGACTAGCGGGGGTTACGAGCAGTACTTC. The encoded protein is CASSPGTSGGYEQYF.

The sample holds one count of this clonotype. The DNA for the CDR3 is TGTGCCAGCAGAAGGGCCCTCTACGAGCAGTACTTC. Residues: CASRRALYEQYF. The J gene is TRBJ2-7, the V gene TRBV5-8; D is ambiguous. Per the germline V gene, CDR1 is SGHTS and CDR2 is YDEGEE. CDR3 length: 12 amino acids. V was clipped by 5 bases and J by 3 bases, with 9 bases between them.

This clonotype was observed many times. The CDR3 reads CASSPSRSYEQYF. Here the CDR3 DNA reads TGTGCCAGCAGCCCCAGCCGCTCCTACGAGCAGTACTTC. The V gene is TRBV7-2, the J gene TRBJ2-7; D not certain. V was trimmed by 5 bases and J by 0 bases, leaving 8 bases between them. The CDR3 is made up of 13 amino acids. Germline CDR1 is SGHTA and CDR2 is FQGNSA.

This clonotype was detected ten times or more. Here the CDR3 DNA reads TGTGCCAGCAGCCAGGGACAGGTGGTGGCCACCTTC. The encoded protein is CASSQGQVVATF. This chain uses TRBV3-1 with TRBJ1-2, with 8 bases matching TRBD1. Germline CDR1 and CDR2: LGHDT and YNNKEL (reference sequence). The CDR3 has 12 residues. V lost 3 bases to trimming and J lost 13 bases; unmatched junction nucleotides: 7.

This clonotype was seen many times. The chain links TRBV7-9 to TRBJ2-5; 8 bases are shared with TRBD2. The V and J ends lost 4 bases and 5 bases, in that order; junction bases with no gene match: 9. The germline V gene encodes CDR1 SEHNR and CDR2 FQNEAQ (reference sequence). The CDR3 sequence is 15 residues long. CDR3 loop: CASSSALAGTETQYF. CDR3 nucleotide sequence: TGTGCCAGCAGCTCCGCTCTAGCGGGTACGGAGACCCAGTACTTC.

This clonotype came up a few times. The chain joins TRBV5-1 to TRBJ2-1, with 8 bases that match TRBD2. The trim removed 0 bases at V and 9 bases at J, leaving 11 bases unmatched. Germline V lookup: CDR1 SGHRS, CDR2 YFSETQ. CDR3 length: 16 residues. The CDR3: CASSLGGSGMIGEQFF. The DNA for the CDR3 is TGCGCCAGCAGCTTGGGTGGTAGCGGGATGATAGGTGAGCAGTTCTTC.

At least ten counts were recorded for this clonotype. The chain couples TRBV6-1 to TRBJ2-7, with D possibly being TRBD2 (7 bases). V dropped 6 bases and J dropped 3 bases, with 18 bases sitting between them. This CDR3 region has 15 residues. Germline CDR1 is MNHNS and CDR2 is SASEGT. The CDR3 loop reads CASSAMRGGFYEQYF. The CDR3 coding sequence is TGTGCCAGCAGCGCCATGAGGGGGGGCTTCTACGAGCAGTACTTC.

The chain carries TRBV20-1 and TRBJ2-3, with D possibly matching TRBD2 (6 bases). The CDR3 is made up of 15 amino acids. Germline V gives CDR1 DFQATT, CDR2 SNEGSKA (reference sequence). The V and J ends lost 1 base and 2 bases respectively, with 13 bases between them. This chain's CDR3 is CSARGRGINTDTQYF. CDR3 nucleotides: TGCAGTGCTAGAGGTCGGGGGATTAACACAGATACGCAGTATTTT.

This clonotype was observed a few times. The genes are TRBV5-1 and TRBJ2-3; D uncertain. V lost 0 bases and J 4 bases, leaving 12 bases between the germline ends. The CDR3 has 15 residues. The V gene's germline CDR1 is SGHRS and CDR2 YFSETQ. CDR3 sequence: CASSLGPDTADTQYF. The DNA for the CDR3 is TGCGCCAGCAGCTTGGGCCCTGACACAGCAGATACGCAGTATTTT.

This clonotype was observed at least ten times. This rearrangement joins TRBV11-2 to TRBJ2-7, with D uncertain. Germline V gives CDR1 SGHAT, CDR2 FQNNGV. This CDR3 has 11 amino acids. V lost 2 bases to trimming and J lost 6 bases, with 5 bases between them. The CDR3 is CASSLNREQYF. The CDR3 DNA follows: TGTGCCAGCAGCTTAAATCGCGAGCAGTACTTC.

This clonotype was counted between two and nine times. The chain links TRBV7-9 to TRBJ1-1, with 9 bases that match TRBD1. The CDR3 runs 15 residues. Trimming at V came to 3 bases and at J to 0 bases, leaving 2 bases not matched to a gene. Germline CDR1 is SEHNR and CDR2 is FQNEAQ (reference sequence). The CDR3 region has the DNA TGTGCCAGCAGCTTTGGACAGGGGATGAACACTGAAGCTTTCTTT. It specifies CASSFGQGMNTEAFF.

At least ten counts were recorded for this clonotype. The chain couples TRBV12-3 or TRBV12-4 to TRBJ1-4; the D gene is possibly TRBD1 (6 bases). V gave up 6 bases and J gave up 8 bases, with 16 bases separating them. This CDR3 is built from 14 residues. The CDR3 sequence is CASSPPGQKEKLFF. CDR3 DNA: TGTGCCAGCAGCCCACCGGGACAAAAGGAAAAACTGTTTTTT.

The chain couples TRBV19 to TRBJ2-2; D assignment may be TRBD1 or TRBD2 (5 bases each). The CDR3 covers 15 residues. From germline, CDR1 is LNHDA and CDR2 SQIVND (reference sequence). V was trimmed by 3 bases and J by 8 bases, leaving 16 bases between them. The CDR3 bases are TGTGCCAGTAGTATGGGGACGGCCCCCGGGGGGGAGCTGTTTTTT. Translation: CASSMGTAPGGELFF.

This clonotype has a count of ten or more. V usage is TRBV11-2 and J usage is TRBJ2-3; possibly TRBD1 for D (6 bases). Germline V gene sequence: CDR1 SGHAT, CDR2 FQNNGV. The CDR3 has 15 residues. The ends were cut back, 5 bases at V and 8 bases at J, with 20 bases in the middle. CDR3 amino acids: CASSLSQGSMVTQYF. In DNA, the CDR3 is TGTGCCAGCAGCCTCTCGCAGGGGTCTATGGTTACGCAGTATTTT.

CDR3 sequence reads: CAARGQEYGYTF. As DNA, the CDR3 is TGCGCCGCTAGGGGGCAGGAATATGGCTACACCTTC. The rearrangement joins TRBV10-2 to TRBJ1-2; TRBD1 matches at 7 bases. CDR1 is WSHSY, CDR2 SAAADI, per germline. With V trimmed by 11 bases and J by 5 bases, 8 bases remained unmatched. CDR3 length: 12 residues.

V usage is TRBV2 and J usage is TRBJ1-1, with 7 bases aligning to TRBD1. The CDR3 contains 13 residues. V dropped 7 bases and J dropped 3; count of bases not matched to a gene: 5. Germline assignment: CDR1 SNHLY and CDR2 FYNNEI. This CDR3 is CASKGQQDTEAFF. DNA for the CDR3: TGTGCCAGCAAGGGACAGCAGGACACTGAAGCTTTCTTT.

The genes are TRBV12-5 and TRBJ2-3; no definite D call. The germline V gene has CDR1 LGHNT and CDR2 FRNRAP. V dropped 3 bases and J dropped 2 bases, with 12 bases sitting between them. This CDR3 spans 15 amino acids. In DNA form, the CDR3 reads TGTGCTAGTGGTTTTCATACGCTACTCACAGATACGCAGTATTTT. Translating gives CASGFHTLLTDTQYF.

This chain links TRBV11-2 with TRBJ1-1; 12 bases are a match to TRBD1. V lost 5 bases to trimming and J lost 3 bases; unmatched junction nucleotides: 13. Per germline, CDR1 SGHAT and CDR2 FQNNGV. The CDR3 is made up of 18 amino acids. CDR3 protein: CASSARDRGRKGDTEAFF. DNA for the CDR3: TGTGCCAGCAGCGCCCGGGACAGGGGGCGAAAGGGGGACACTGAAGCTTTCTTT.

This clonotype showed up many times. V is TRBV5-1 and J is TRBJ1-1, with no clear D. The germline V and J ends were trimmed by 4 bases and 1 base, with 8 bases remaining between them. The CDR3 sequence is 13 residues long. The germline gives CDR1 SGHRS, CDR2 YFSETQ. The CDR3 sequence: CASSIRQNTEAFF. CDR3 nucleotides: TGCGCCAGCAGCATACGACAGAACACTGAAGCTTTCTTT.

This clonotype was recorded a few times. The chain recombines TRBV19 with TRBJ1-1; D gene ambiguous. V lost 7 bases, J lost 1 base, and 10 bases lay in between. Germline-derived CDR1 and CDR2 are LNHDA and SQIVND (reference sequence). The CDR3 is 13 residues long. In DNA, the CDR3 is TGTGCCAGTATGTGGACGGAGAACACTGAAGCTTTCTTT. Its protein product is CASMWTENTEAFF.

This clonotype was picked up a small number of times. The CDR3 loop is CSALGLSPYEQYF. CDR3 bases: TGCAGTGCACTGGGACTTTCTCCCTACGAGCAGTACTTC. The chain has TRBV20-1 and TRBJ2-7, with D tentatively TRBD2 (6 bases). Germline loops: CDR1 DFQATT, CDR2 SNEGSKA (reference sequence). The CDR3 covers 13 residues. V lost 6 bases, J lost 2 bases, and 14 bases lay in between.

This clonotype was recorded at least ten times. The chain employs TRBV6-2 or TRBV6-3 and TRBJ1-1; no reliable D call. V lost 2 bases and J 0 bases, leaving 7 bases between the germline ends. The CDR3 is 14 residues long. Germline V lookup: CDR1 MNHEY, CDR2 SVGEGT. CDR3 DNA: TGTGCCAGCAGTTACCTCACGATGAACACTGAAGCTTTCTTT. Its translation is CASSYLTMNTEAFF.

In nucleotides, the CDR3 is TGTGCCAGCAGCACCCGGGACTTGTTAAACAATGAGCAGTTCTTC. It translates to CASSTRDLLNNEQFF. The rearrangement links TRBV5-6 to TRBJ2-1, with D possibly matching TRBD2 (6 bases). Trimming removed 4 bases from V and 5 bases from J, with 16 bases in between. Germline V gives CDR1 SGHDT, CDR2 YYEEEE. This CDR3 region has 15 residues.

This clonotype occurred many times. The chain is built from TRBV30 and TRBJ2-1, with D perhaps being TRBD1 or TRBD2 (5 bases each). Germline V gene lookup returns CDR1 GTSNPN and CDR2 SVGIG (reference sequence). V dropped 0 bases and J dropped 10 bases, with 13 bases sitting between them. There are 13 residues in the CDR3. DNA of the CDR3: TGTGCCTGGAGTGTACAGGTGACGGGGGAGCAGTTCTTC. Residues: CAWSVQVTGEQFF.

This clonotype occurred a few times. The chain uses TRBV9 and TRBJ2-2; D gene unclear. V was trimmed by 2 bases and J by 2 bases, leaving 7 bases between them. Per germline, CDR1 SGDLS and CDR2 YYNGEE. The CDR3 runs 14 residues. CDR3 sequence (DNA): TGTGCCAGCAGCGTCGTCTTAAACACCGGGGAGCTGTTTTTT. This translates into CASSVVLNTGELFF.